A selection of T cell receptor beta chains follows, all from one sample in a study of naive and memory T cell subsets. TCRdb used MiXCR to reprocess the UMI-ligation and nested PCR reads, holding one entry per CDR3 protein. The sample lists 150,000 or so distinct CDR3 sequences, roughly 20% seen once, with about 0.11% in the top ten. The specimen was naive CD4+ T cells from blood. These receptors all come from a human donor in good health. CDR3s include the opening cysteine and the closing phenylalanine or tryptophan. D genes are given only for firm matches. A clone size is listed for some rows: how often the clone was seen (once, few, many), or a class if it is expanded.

CDR3 protein: CAWSVGTYGYTF
CDR3 DNA: TGTGCCTGGAGTGTAGGGACGTATGGCTACACCTTC
D gene: NA
clone size: many
J gene: TRBJ1-2
V gene: TRBV30

CDR3 protein: CASSLGPTGARSGANVLTF
CDR3 DNA: TGCGCCAGCAGCTTGGGGCCGACAGGGGCCAGAAGTGGGGCCAACGTCCTGACTTTC
D gene: TRBD1
clone size: few
J gene: TRBJ2-6
V gene: TRBV5-1

CDR3 protein: CASSPVEGAFTEAFF
CDR3 DNA: TGTGCCAGCAGCCCCGTTGAGGGGGCTTTTACTGAAGCTTTCTTT
D gene: TRBD1
clone size: NA
J gene: TRBJ1-1
V gene: TRBV7-6

CDR3 protein: CASSTAPGPTGELFF
CDR3 DNA: TGTGCCAGCAGCACAGCGCCGGGACCCACCGGGGAGCTGTTTTTT
D gene: NA
clone size: few
J gene: TRBJ2-2
V gene: TRBV7-2

CDR3 protein: CASSLAGTSGLREQYF
CDR3 DNA: TGTGCCAGCAGCTTAGCTGGGACTAGCGGACTACGGGAGCAGTACTTC
D gene: TRBD2
clone size: NA
J gene: TRBJ2-7
V gene: TRBV7-2

CDR3 protein: CASRLENLQRRSSYEQYF
CDR3 DNA: TGTGCCAGCAGGCTGGAGAATCTTCAGCGGAGAAGCTCCTACGAGCAGTACTTC
D gene: NA
clone size: many
J gene: TRBJ2-7
V gene: TRBV6-2/TRBV6-3

CDR3 protein: CASSEAGGRAHNEQFF
CDR3 DNA: TGTGCCAGCAGTGAAGCTGGCGGGAGGGCCCACAATGAGCAGTTCTTC
D gene: TRBD2
clone size: many
J gene: TRBJ2-1
V gene: TRBV2

CDR3 protein: CASSQVWDRGTEAFF
CDR3 DNA: TGTGCCAGCAGCCAAGTCTGGGACAGGGGTACTGAAGCTTTCTTT
D gene: TRBD1
clone size: NA
J gene: TRBJ1-1
V gene: TRBV14

CDR3 protein: CSARSLGGYEQYF
CDR3 DNA: TGCAGTGCTAGGTCCCTGGGGGGCTACGAGCAGTACTTC
D gene: NA
clone size: few
J gene: TRBJ2-7
V gene: TRBV20-1

CDR3 protein: CASSSKQGSYEQYF
CDR3 DNA: TGCGCCAGCAGCTCGAAACAGGGATCCTACGAGCAGTACTTC
D gene: NA
clone size: NA
J gene: TRBJ2-7
V gene: TRBV5-1

CDR3 protein: CSVEAGGGQPQHF
CDR3 DNA: TGCAGCGTTGAAGCAGGGGGCGGACAGCCCCAGCATTTT
D gene: TRBD1
clone size: few
J gene: TRBJ1-5
V gene: TRBV29-1

CDR3 protein: CSATGPSGANVLTF
CDR3 DNA: TGCAGCGCCACAGGACCCTCTGGGGCCAACGTCCTGACTTTC
D gene: NA
clone size: NA
J gene: TRBJ2-6
V gene: TRBV29-1

CDR3 protein: CASSRQATVHLNTEAFF
CDR3 DNA: TGTGCCAGCAGCCGACAGGCCACGGTTCACCTGAACACTGAAGCTTTCTTT
D gene: NA
clone size: few
J gene: TRBJ1-1
V gene: TRBV7-2

CDR3 protein: CASSLHRMNTEAFF
CDR3 DNA: TGTGCCAGCAGTTTGCACAGAATGAACACTGAAGCTTTCTTT
D gene: NA
clone size: few
J gene: TRBJ1-1
V gene: TRBV28

CDR3 protein: CATSRDYTGELFF
CDR3 DNA: TGTGCCACCAGCAGAGATTACACCGGGGAGCTGTTTTTT
D gene: NA
clone size: NA
J gene: TRBJ2-2
V gene: TRBV15

CDR3 protein: CSARDFGTSGSWDTDTQYF
CDR3 DNA: TGCAGTGCTAGGGACTTCGGGACTAGCGGGAGTTGGGACACAGATACGCAGTATTTT
D gene: TRBD2
clone size: NA
J gene: TRBJ2-3
V gene: TRBV20-1

CDR3 protein: CATSDLPGNYEQYF
CDR3 DNA: TGTGCCACCAGTGATTTGCCTGGAAACTACGAGCAGTACTTC
D gene: NA
clone size: few
J gene: TRBJ2-7
V gene: TRBV24-1

CDR3 protein: CSVEDRPAWATEAFF
CDR3 DNA: TGCAGCGTTGAAGATCGCCCGGCCTGGGCGACTGAAGCTTTCTTT
D gene: NA
clone size: many
J gene: TRBJ1-1
V gene: TRBV29-1

CDR3 protein: CSATRRVSGANVLTF
CDR3 DNA: TGCAGTGCTACCCGACGGGTCTCTGGGGCCAACGTCCTGACTTTC
D gene: NA
clone size: NA
J gene: TRBJ2-6
V gene: TRBV20-1

CDR3 protein: CATSDTTGLAGAHNEQFF
CDR3 DNA: TGTGCCACCAGTGACACAACCGGACTAGCGGGAGCCCACAATGAGCAGTTCTTC
D gene: TRBD2
clone size: NA
J gene: TRBJ2-1
V gene: TRBV24-1

CDR3 protein: CASRRQGRRQETQYF
CDR3 DNA: TGTGCCAGCAGACGACAGGGAAGGAGGCAAGAGACCCAGTACTTC
D gene: TRBD1
clone size: NA
J gene: TRBJ2-5
V gene: TRBV6-5

CDR3 protein: CSARTRNLEPYEQYF
CDR3 DNA: TGCAGTGCGCGGACCAGGAATCTCGAACCCTACGAGCAGTACTTC
D gene: NA
clone size: many
J gene: TRBJ2-7
V gene: TRBV20-1